The clone carrying this TCR beta chain was detected a few times. Its antigen is unidentified. This entry belongs to a study of cytomegalovirus exposure and HLA in healthy donors. Study-level results: Reported findings show TCR beta sequences accurately forecast HLA-A and HLA-B alleles in most subjects.

The study ran its PCR with 60 Vbeta and 13 Jbeta primers. TCRdb's table, derived via immunoSEQ multiplex PCR, lists solely in-frame clones and lacks some. This sample has about 98,000 clones, with 77% found just once. V was clipped by 3 bases and J by 9 bases; unmatched bases: 5. Per germline, CDR1 LGHNA and CDR2 YSLEER. The CDR3 has 14 amino acids. The chain has TRBV4-3 and TRBJ2-1; 10 nucleotides line up with TRBD2. The sequenced sample consisted of PBMCs. The receptor comes from a male donor in good health and CMV-seropositive. CDR3 loop: CASSHSGRAGEQFF. CDR3 nucleotide sequence: TGCGCCAGCAGCCACAGCGGGAGGGCCGGTGAGCAGTTCTTC.